Following are 2 T cell receptor beta chains from one sample sequenced in a study of shared clonotypes between healthy human individuals. TCRdb keeps only in-frame clones here, not all; method: immunoSEQ multiplex PCR. The sample yields about 870,000 clones, nearly 95% seen once. Terminally differentiated effector memory CD45RA+ cells were left out of the naive CD8 fraction, which was CD45RO-negative and positively selected for CCR7. Material for sequencing was naive CD8+ T cells sorted from blood. All receptors come from a man aged 30-40 years in good health.

The chain employs TRBV10-3 and TRBJ2-3; 11 bases are a match to TRBD2. This CDR3 has 19 residues. Germline CDR1 is ENHRY and CDR2 is SYGVKD. Losses at the gene ends were 5 bases for V and 1 base for J; bases not matched to a gene: 14. The CDR3 sequence is CAISSGLAGGPPGTDTQYF. In DNA, the CDR3 is TGTGCCATCAGTAGCGGGCTAGCGGGAGGACCGCCGGGCACAGATACGCAGTATTTT.

The CDR3 reads CASSLSTGSTNTIYF. In DNA, the CDR3 is TGCGCCAGCAGCCTATCGACAGGGTCTACAAACACCATATATTTT. The V and J genes are TRBV4-1 and TRBJ1-3; 7 bases align to TRBD1. The CDR3 has 15 residues. Germline V lookup: CDR1 MGHRA, CDR2 YSYEKL. With 4 bases clipped from V and 6 bases from J, the junction kept 9 bases outside the gene matches.